Below, 28 T cell receptor beta chains from the same sample are listed, as sequenced in a study of blood T cell repertoires in COVID-19. Clones were read by immunoSEQ multiplex PCR, and TCRdb kept only the in-frame ones, dropping some. The table has roughly 90,000 clones, about 83% seen once. Material: peripheral blood. Receptors were obtained from a human donor in a cohort sampled during active COVID-19.

The rearrangement links TRBV6-2 or TRBV6-3 to TRBJ2-7; TRBD2 matches at 9 bases. The V gene end was trimmed by 5 bases and the J gene end by 5 bases; junction bases not matched to a gene: 13. Germline V gene data show CDR1 as MNHEY and CDR2 as SVGEGT. The CDR3 is 16 residues long. The CDR3 nucleotides read TGTGCCAGCAGTCCCAGCAGCGGGGGGCCCTGGAACGAGCAGTACTTC. This gives the protein CASSPSSGGPWNEQYF.

In this sample, this clone turned up a few times. V gene TRBV7-6 combines with J gene TRBJ1-1, with a possible D match to TRBD1 (5 bases). The V gene's germline CDR1 is SGHVS and CDR2 FNYEAQ. The CDR3 contains 14 residues. V was shortened by 1 base and J by 13 bases, with 19 bases between the two germline ends. The CDR3 region has the DNA TGTGCCAGCAGCTTAGAAATTGGGGCAGGTGTTGGTTTCTTT. This codes for CASSLEIGAGVGFF.

The gene calls are TRBV5-1 and TRBJ1-1; 7 bases agree with TRBD1. The CDR3 runs 16 residues. V lost 4 bases and J lost 1; bases outside the gene matches: 10. In germline, CDR1 is SGHRS, CDR2 YFSETQ. The CDR3: CASSPNVDRSNTEAFF. The CDR3, as DNA: TGCGCCAGCAGCCCAAACGTGGACAGGTCGAACACTGAAGCTTTCTTT.

The V and J genes are TRBV2 and TRBJ1-2; possible D gene TRBD1, 6 bases. Trimming took off 0 bases at V and 5 bases at J, with 19 bases between the two ends. The CDR3 has 17 amino acids. Germline CDR1 SNHLY, CDR2 FYNNEI. CDR3 protein: CASSEAGPPGAEYGYTF. In DNA form, the CDR3 reads TGTGCCAGCAGTGAAGCCGGGCCCCCAGGGGCTGAGTATGGCTACACCTTC.

CDR3 sequence: CASSSTGPETQYF. CDR3 nucleotide sequence: TGTGCCAGCAGCTCCACTGGTCCAGAGACCCAGTACTTC. The rearrangement uses TRBV7-8 and TRBJ2-5; D is unresolved. This CDR3 spans 13 amino acids. Germline V gene lookup returns CDR1 SGHVS and CDR2 FQNEAQ. The germline V and J ends were trimmed by 4 bases and 4 bases, with 10 bases remaining between them.

The J gene is TRBJ2-1, the V gene TRBV10-3, with 8 nucleotides matching TRBD2. Trimming took 10 bases from V and 3 from J; bases not matched to a gene: 8. The length of the CDR3 is 14 residues. From germline, CDR1 is ENHRY and CDR2 SYGVKD. CDR3 bases: TGTGCCACCTCGCCGGGAGGGCTCTACAATGAGCAGTTCTTC. Protein sequence: CATSPGGLYNEQFF.

The chain has TRBV11-3 and TRBJ2-5; TRBD2 matches at 11 bases. Trimming took 4 bases from V and 5 from J; bases not matched to a gene: 6. CDR1 SGHNT and CDR2 YENEEA come from the germline V gene. The CDR3 is 15 residues long. The CDR3 sequence is CASSYSGGAGETQYF. The CDR3 DNA reads TGTGCCAGCAGCTATAGCGGGGGGGCTGGGGAGACCCAGTACTTC.

The chain carries TRBV7-2 and TRBJ2-1; 7 positions agree with TRBD2. V was clipped by 4 bases and J by 7 bases; unmatched bases: 1. There are 12 residues in the CDR3. Germline V gives CDR1 SGHTA, CDR2 FQGNSA. The CDR3 region is CASSWEGNEQFF. CDR3 nucleotides: TGTGCCAGCAGCTGGGAGGGGAATGAGCAGTTCTTC. Supplemented by reference TRBV7-2 and TRBJ2-1, the full variable domain reads GAGVSQSPSNKVTEKGKDVELRCDPISGHTALYWYRQSLGQGLEFLIYFQGNSAPDKSGLPSDRFSAERTGGSVSTLTIQRTQQEDSAVYLCASSWEGNEQFFGPGTRLTVL.

J is TRBJ2-1 and V is TRBV19; 9 nucleotides line up with TRBD2. V shed 5 bases and J 0 bases; nucleotides not matched to a gene: 2. CDR1 and CDR2 from the germline V gene are LNHDA and SQIVND (reference sequence). CDR3 size: 15 residues. CDR3 protein: CASSQRGDSYNEQFF. CDR3 DNA: TGTGCCAGTAGTCAGCGGGGGGACTCCTACAATGAGCAGTTCTTC.

The chain uses TRBV6-2 or TRBV6-3 and TRBJ2-5; TRBD2 aligns across 8 bases. Looked up from germline, CDR1 is MNHEY and CDR2 is SVGEGT. With V trimmed by 3 bases and J by 2 bases, 5 bases remained unmatched. The CDR3 loop spans 15 amino acids. This chain's CDR3 is CASSYSAGGQETQYF. DNA of the CDR3: TGTGCCAGCAGTTATTCTGCGGGGGGACAAGAGACCCAGTACTTC.

The gene calls are TRBV7-2 and TRBJ1-2; D gene uncertain. From germline, CDR1 is SGHTA and CDR2 FQGNSA. Trimming left V 3 bases short and J 5 bases short, with 10 bases between. The CDR3 runs to 13 residues. The CDR3 DNA reads TGTGCCAGCAGCTTTACGGGGTCGTATGGCTACACCTTC. Its protein is CASSFTGSYGYTF.

The genes are TRBV11-1 and TRBJ2-7; D not certain. The CDR3 totals 13 residues. In germline, CDR1 is SGHAT, CDR2 FQDESV (reference sequence). Trimming pared 5 bases from V and 5 bases from J, leaving 13 bases between. The CDR3 nucleotides read TGTGCCAGCAGCCCCTTCCCCGCAGACGAGCAGTACTTC. It encodes CASSPFPADEQYF.

The chain joins TRBV7-3 to TRBJ2-5, with TRBD2 matching 13 bases. Per the germline V gene, CDR1 is SGHTA and CDR2 is FQGTGA. This CDR3 has 14 residues. V dropped 5 bases and J dropped 9; count of bases not matched to a gene: 6. The CDR3 region has the DNA TGTGCCAGCAGCCCCGGGACTAGCGGGACGCCCCAGTACTTC. Translation: CASSPGTSGTPQYF.

The chain links TRBV6-5 to TRBJ2-7; TRBD2 matches 9 bases. The CDR3 totals 12 residues. The J segment lost 7 bases and the V segment lost 11 bases, leaving 9 bases of the junction unmatched. CDR1 MNHEY and CDR2 SVGAGI come from the germline V gene. The CDR3 DNA reads as TGTGCCTCGAGGCGGGAGGGTGGTGAGCAGTACTTC. It yields the protein CASRREGGEQYF.

The chain couples TRBV6-1 to TRBJ2-1; TRBD1 agrees at 7 bases. The CDR3 spans 14 residues. V was clipped by 2 bases and J by 12 bases; unmatched bases: 10. The germline gives CDR1 MNHNS, CDR2 SASEGT. The CDR3 here is CASSERRQGDAQFF. CDR3 coding DNA: TGTGCCAGCAGTGAAAGGAGGCAGGGGGACGCGCAGTTCTTC.

This chain connects TRBV4-2 to TRBJ1-6; D remains ambiguous. Germline V gene lookup returns CDR1 LGHNA and CDR2 YNFKEQ. This CDR3 spans 14 amino acids. The V end was cut by 1 base, the J end by 10 bases, with 11 bases between. This chain's CDR3 is CASSQGASRSPLHF. Written as DNA, the CDR3 is TGTGCCAGCAGCCAAGGAGCGTCACGGTCACCCCTCCACTTT.

The chain combines TRBV7-3 with TRBJ2-7, with 16 positions matching TRBD2. The CDR3 extends over 17 amino acids. J lost 5 bases, V lost 5 bases, and 9 bases had no gene match. CDR1 is SGHTA, CDR2 FQGTGA, per germline. The CDR3 bases are TGTGCCAGCAGCCCAACGGGACTAGCGGGAGGGAACCACGAGCAGTACTTC. It is translated as CASSPTGLAGGNHEQYF. The full variable domain, rest sourced from reference TRBV7-3 and TRBJ2-7, is GAGVSQTPSNKVTEKGKYVELRCDPISGHTALYWYRQSLGQGPEFLIYFQGTGAADDSGLPNDRFFAVRPEGSVSTLKIQRTERGDSAVYLCASSPTGLAGGNHEQYFGPGTRLTVT.

The genes are TRBV5-1 and TRBJ1-6; weak D call: TRBD1 (6 bases). This CDR3 contains 13 residues. Trimming stripped 1 base from V and 8 bases from J, with 7 bases between. Germline V gives CDR1 SGHRS, CDR2 YFSETQ. In DNA, the CDR3 is TGCGCCAGCAGCTTGAACAGGGATTCACCCCTCCACTTT. Translation: CASSLNRDSPLHF.

This rearrangement joins TRBV5-6 to TRBJ1-1, with D perhaps TRBD1 (6 bases). With 4 bases removed from V and 0 bases from J, the gap between germline ends came to 13 bases. Looked up from germline, CDR1 is SGHDT and CDR2 is YYEEEE. The CDR3 totals 15 residues. CDR3 sequence (DNA): TGTGCCAGCAGCCGGGGGGGCACACTGAACACTGAAGCTTTCTTT. As protein: CASSRGGTLNTEAFF.

This chain joins TRBV6-5 and TRBJ2-7, with 8 bases matching TRBD1. This CDR3 has 14 residues. V was clipped by 4 bases and J by 6 bases; unmatched bases: 8. The V gene's germline CDR1 is MNHEY and CDR2 SVGAGI. For the CDR3, the DNA is TGTGCCAGCAGTTCCGGGACAGGCCCCCTCGAGCAGTACTTC. Its protein is CASSSGTGPLEQYF.

The genes are TRBV5-1 and TRBJ2-2; a weak D match, TRBD1 (5 bases). Trimming took off 4 bases at V and 3 bases at J, with 7 bases between the two ends. CDR3 length equals 13 residues. Germline-derived CDR1 and CDR2 are SGHRS and YFSETQ. The CDR3 reads CASSVQDTGELFF. In DNA, the CDR3 is TGCGCCAGCAGCGTACAGGACACCGGGGAGCTGTTTTTT.

This chain links TRBV5-1 with TRBJ2-1; 7 nucleotides match TRBD1. The V and J ends lost 2 bases and 3 bases, in that order; junction bases with no gene match: 32. Germline V gene sequence: CDR1 SGHRS, CDR2 YFSETQ. The CDR3 has 24 residues. CDR3 nucleotide sequence: TGCGCCAGCAGCTTAACGTTAGACAGGGCGAAAATGTACTCGGACCCCGAAAACTACAATGAGCAGTTCTTC. Residues: CASSLTLDRAKMYSDPENYNEQFF.

This chain links TRBV28 with TRBJ2-1, with 7 bases fitting TRBD1. V lost 6 bases and J lost 4; bases outside the gene matches: 6. Germline assignment: CDR1 MDHEN and CDR2 SYDVKM. This CDR3 region has 14 residues. The CDR3 region is CASRSGTDYNEQFF. CDR3 in DNA: TGTGCCAGCAGGTCCGGGACAGATTACAATGAGCAGTTCTTC.

There are a few counts of this clone. V usage is TRBV9 and J usage is TRBJ1-5; 7 nucleotides agree with TRBD1. Germline assignment: CDR1 SGDLS and CDR2 YYNGEE. The CDR3 length is 14 residues. After removal of 3 bases from V and 5 bases from J, the junction contained 5 bases not matched to a gene. The CDR3 nucleotides are TGTGCCAGCAGCGGACAGACAGGGTATCAGCCCCAGCATTTT. It yields the protein CASSGQTGYQPQHF.

About this clone itself: Other DNA sequences in the same sample also yield this CDR3. This chain connects TRBV7-2 to TRBJ2-7, with 7 nucleotides matching TRBD2. In germline, CDR1 is SGHTA, CDR2 FQGNSA. The junction had 2 bases not matched to a gene; V was cut back by 5 bases and J by 4 bases. There are 12 residues in the CDR3. The CDR3 sequence is CASSPGGYEQYF. The DNA for the CDR3 is TGTGCCAGCAGCCCGGGGGGTTACGAGCAGTACTTC.

The V gene is TRBV2, the J gene TRBJ2-7, with D possibly being TRBD1 (6 bases). The CDR3 sequence is 14 residues long. The V end was cut by 4 bases, the J end by 0 bases, with 10 bases between. Germline lookup yields CDR1 SNHLY and CDR2 FYNNEI. The CDR3 spells CASSAGTNSYEQYF. CDR3 sequence (DNA): TGTGCCAGCAGTGCCGGGACAAACTCCTACGAGCAGTACTTC.

This sequence joins TRBV5-8 and TRBJ1-2, with 7 bases identical to TRBD1. Germline-derived CDR1 and CDR2 are SGHTS and YDEGEE. This CDR3 is built from 15 residues. V shed 0 bases, J shed 3 bases, and the junction held 5 bases outside the gene matches. In DNA, the CDR3 is TGTGCCAGCAGCTTGGGGCAGGGGGGCCACTATGGCTACACCTTC. This gives the protein CASSLGQGGHYGYTF. The entire variable domain, with the rest obtained from reference TRBV5-8 and TRBJ1-2, is as follows: EAGVTQSPTHLIKTRGQQATLRCSPISGHTSVYWYQQALGLGLQFLLWYDEGEERNRGNFPPRFSGRQFPNYSSELNVNALELEDSALYLCASSLGQGGHYGYTFGSGTRLTVV.

This rearrangement joins TRBV12-3 or TRBV12-4 to TRBJ1-5; D gene uncertain. Trimming stripped 6 bases from V and 10 bases from J, with 10 bases between. There are 11 residues in the CDR3. CDR3 region: CASSLSVPQHF. The CDR3 bases are TGTGCCAGCAGCCTCAGCGTACCCCAGCATTTT.